This is a list of T cell receptor beta chains from one sample in a study of vaccination and CD4 T cells after COVID-19. For these receptors, no antigen is known. Using its own MiXCR run on the PCR reads, TCRdb lists one record per CDR3 protein. There are about 19,000 distinct CDR3 sequences in the sample; less than 50% occur only once, and roughly 14% lies in the top ten. The sample taken for sequencing was cultured CD4+ T cells from blood. The source is a human donor with COVID-19. Each CDR3 is given with its conserved first and last residue. The D gene is left open where the match is weak. Size is stated for part of the rows, as once, few or many counts, or as a class when the clone is expanded.

size	J	V	D	DNA	CDR3
few	TRBJ1-5	TRBV28	NA	TGTGCCAGCAGCTCCCCCTCTGATCAGCCCCAGCATTTT	CASSSPSDQPQHF
few	TRBJ1-2	TRBV11-2	NA	TGTGCCAGCAGCTTAGAATCAGGGCGCTCTGGCTACACCTTC	CASSLESGRSGYTF
few	TRBJ1-2	TRBV6-5	NA	TGTGCCAGCAGTTACGGTGGCAGGGCTAACTATGGCTACACCTTC	CASSYGGRANYGYTF
NA	TRBJ2-3	TRBV6-1	NA	TGTGCCAGCTCAGGACCGGCAGATACGCAGTATTTT	CASSGPADTQYF
NA	TRBJ1-1	TRBV6-2/TRBV6-3	NA	TGTGCCAGCTTCTCTGGGCGAAGGGTGAACACTGAAGCTTTCTTT	CASFSGRRVNTEAFF
NA	TRBJ1-5	TRBV6-1	NA	TGTGCCAGCAGTGAAGCAATTTCCGGTCCCGGACGTAGCAATCAGCCCCAGCATTTT	CASSEAISGPGRSNQPQHF
few	TRBJ2-2	TRBV6-1	TRBD1	TGTGCCAGCAGTCTCAGGGGGCTTGGCACCGGGGAGCTGTTTTTT	CASSLRGLGTGELFF
NA	TRBJ1-1	TRBV12-3/TRBV12-4	NA	TGTGCCAGCAGTTTCAGTATAAACACTGAAGCTTTCTTT	CASSFSINTEAFF
few	TRBJ1-4	TRBV7-9	NA	TGTGCCAGCAGCTTAGATGATGAAAAACTGTTTTTT	CASSLDDEKLFF
NA	TRBJ1-4	TRBV28	NA	TGTGCCATCCAAACGAGGGGGTTCTCCACTGAAAAACTGTTTTTT	CAIQTRGFSTEKLFF
few	TRBJ1-1	TRBV25-1	TRBD1	TGTGCCAGAGGACAGGCCATCATGAACACTGAAGCTTTCTTT	CARGQAIMNTEAFF
NA	TRBJ1-2	TRBV12-3/TRBV12-4	NA	TGTGCCAGCAGTTTAGGGGTGAAAGGGGGTGGTGGCTACACCTTC	CASSLGVKGGGGYTF
NA	TRBJ1-4	TRBV19	NA	TGTGCCAGTAGTACGGGGGGGAGTGTCGAAAAACTGTTTTTT	CASSTGGSVEKLFF
NA	TRBJ2-5	TRBV11-3	NA	TGTGCCAGCAGCTTAGTATCAGGGCGAAACCGGGAGACCCAGTACTTC	CASSLVSGRNRETQYF
NA	TRBJ2-3	TRBV6-5	NA	TGTGCCAGCAGTTACTCGATACGAAAAGATACGCAGTATTTT	CASSYSIRKDTQYF
few	TRBJ1-6	TRBV12-3/TRBV12-4	NA	TGTGCCAGCAGTTTTTCGGAGGGTAATAATTCACCCCTCCACTTT	CASSFSEGNNSPLHF
NA	TRBJ1-2	TRBV12-5	TRBD1	TGTGCTAGTGGTTTGCCGCGACAGGGACCCTTCGGCTACACCTTC	CASGLPRQGPFGYTF
few	TRBJ2-7	TRBV20-1	NA	TGCAGTGCTAGAGAAGGACAGACCTACTACGAGCAGTACTTC	CSAREGQTYYEQYF
NA	TRBJ2-5	TRBV19	TRBD2	TGTGCCAGTAGTATTACTAGCGGGGGGGTGGCGGAGACCCAGTACTTC	CASSITSGGVAETQYF
NA	TRBJ2-1	TRBV20-1	TRBD2	TGCAGTGCTAGAGACCGGCGGGGGGGCCGGTACAATGAGCAGTTCTTC	CSARDRRGGRYNEQFF
NA	TRBJ1-5	TRBV18	NA	TGTGCCAGCTCACCAGGTAGCAATCAGCCCCAGCATTTT	CASSPGSNQPQHF
NA	TRBJ1-6	TRBV6-2/TRBV6-3	TRBD1	TGTGCCAGCGCAGAGACAGGGAACTCCTATAATTCACCCCTCCACTTT	CASAETGNSYNSPLHF
few	TRBJ1-4	TRBV2	TRBD1	TGTGCCAGCAGTGGGGACAGGGGGAGCGGTGAAAAACTGTTTTTT	CASSGDRGSGEKLFF
few	TRBJ1-2	TRBV7-2	NA	TGTGCCAGCAGCTTAGGGGGACAATATGGCTACACCTTC	CASSLGGQYGYTF
NA	TRBJ1-1	TRBV6-5	TRBD1	TGTGCCAGCAGTTCCTCCAGGGGGCTTTTGAACACTGAAGCTTTCTTT	CASSSSRGLLNTEAFF
NA	TRBJ1-6	TRBV6-1	NA	TGTGCCAGCAGCGAAGTCAATAATTCATCCCTCCACTTT	CASSEVNNSSLHF
few	TRBJ1-2	TRBV27	NA	TGTGCCAGCAGGGGGAACTATGGCTACACCTTC	CASRGNYGYTF
NA	TRBJ1-6	TRBV7-8	TRBD1	TGTGCCAGCAGCCTCGATACAGGGGCGTATTCACCCCTCCACTTT	CASSLDTGAYSPLHF
NA	TRBJ2-5	TRBV20-1	TRBD2	TGCAGTGCTAGTTTTTTGGCGGGGGGACAAGAGACCCAGTACTTC	CSASFLAGGQETQYF
NA	TRBJ2-7	TRBV6-5	NA	TGTGCCAGCAGTTACCCGCCCACCTACGAGCAGATCCTCTACGAGCAGTACTTC	CASSYPPTYEQILYEQYF
few	TRBJ2-4	TRBV15	NA	TGTGCCACCAGCGGGCAGGGGGGTTCAAGAGGAAACATTCAGTACTTC	CATSGQGGSRGNIQYF
NA	TRBJ1-1	TRBV5-4	TRBD1	TGTGCCAGCAGCCTTGACAGGGGTGCTGAAGCTTTCTTT	CASSLDRGAEAFF
NA	TRBJ2-1	TRBV19	TRBD2	TGTGCCAGTAGTGCCCGGGCGGCTAGCGGCAGCTCCTACAATGAGCAGTTCTTC	CASSARAASGSSYNEQFF
few	TRBJ2-3	TRBV7-3	NA	TGTGCCAGCAGCTTAGGGGTTCGCGGGGACACAGATACGCAGTATTTT	CASSLGVRGDTDTQYF
NA	TRBJ2-4	TRBV7-2	TRBD1	TGTGCCAGCAGCCAGACAGGGCCCAAAAACATTCAGTACTTC	CASSQTGPKNIQYF
few	TRBJ2-3	TRBV1	NA	TGCACCAGCAGCCAAGGAACCGGGACTAAGGCCGTAGATACGCAGTATTTT	CTSSQGTGTKAVDTQYF
few	TRBJ2-4	TRBV20-1	NA	TGCAGTGCACCTGACACGGGCCGAACATTTCAGTACTTC	CSAPDTGRTFQYF
NA	TRBJ2-7	TRBV5-4	NA	TGTGCCAGCAGCTCTGGCGGGACAGCGGTGCGTCTGCAGTACTTC	CASSSGGTAVRLQYF
once	TRBJ2-1	TRBV19	NA	TGTGCCAGTAGGGATGGTTCGTTGGGGACGGCTGAGCAGTTCTTC	CASRDGSLGTAEQFF
once	TRBJ2-3	TRBV7-2	NA	TGTGCCAGCAGCTTAGCGGGGGTTAGCACAGATACGCAGTATTTT	CASSLAGVSTDTQYF
NA	TRBJ2-7	TRBV7-8	NA	TGTGCCAGCAGCTTAGTTCTGTCAGGGTGGGGGACCTCCTACGAGCAGTACTTC	CASSLVLSGWGTSYEQYF